This T cell receptor beta chain was sequenced in a study of shared clonotypes between healthy human individuals. Overall study context: A few men and a couple of women, aged 18 to 49, were donors. There were three CD4 naive, three CD4 memory, two CD8 naive and one CD8 memory plates per donor.

Findings and limits, study-wide: Limitation of the genetic and exposure-history diversity represented came from the few donors. Estimated richness was generally greater in naive than memory subsets.

A word on this clone: Its matching antigen is unknown.

CDR1 LNHNV and CDR2 YYDKDF come from the germline V gene (reference sequence). V gave up 2 bases and J gave up 11 bases; unmatched junction bases: 11. There are 16 residues in the CDR3. Sequencing was performed with immunoSEQ multiplex PCR; in TCRdb, only in-frame clones are kept and a portion is missing. In the table there are about 680,000 clones, more than 70% of which are singletons. The TCR comes from a woman in her twenties or thirties in good health. The chain joins TRBV15 to TRBJ2-1; TRBD2 agrees at 11 bases. What was sequenced was memory CD4+ T cells sorted from blood. Regarding subset: CD45RA-negative fraction. The CDR3 sequence is CATSRYGTSGTRQQFF. The CDR3 DNA follows: TGTGCCACCAGCAGATACGGGACTAGCGGTACCCGCCAGCAGTTCTTC.